Listed below are T cell receptor beta chains from one sample, sequenced in a study of blood T cell repertoires in COVID-19. The method was immunoSEQ multiplex PCR; TCRdb's version includes in-frame clones alone and lacks a portion of them. The sample includes some 200,000 clones, around nine tenths of them seen just once. The specimen was peripheral blood. These receptors originate from a woman aged 70 to 79 with COVID-19, enrolled during active disease. The CDR3 runs from the conserved cysteine through the conserved F or W. The D gene is left open where the match is weak. Size is stated for part of the rows, as once, few or many counts, or as a class when the clone is expanded.

CDR3nt: TGTGCCAGCAGTAAACCGGGACAGGGAAACACCATATATTTT
CDR3aa: CASSKPGQGNTIYF
v_gene: TRBV6-5
j_gene: TRBJ1-3
d_gene: TRBD1
abundance: NA

CDR3nt: TGTGCCAGCAGTTACTCCGTAGTATCAGGGGACACCGGGGAGCTGTTTTTT
CDR3aa: CASSYSVVSGDTGELFF
v_gene: TRBV6-2/TRBV6-3
j_gene: TRBJ2-2
d_gene: NA
abundance: NA

CDR3nt: TGTGCCAGCAGGGTACAGATCTATGGCTACACCTTC
CDR3aa: CASRVQIYGYTF
v_gene: TRBV6-5
j_gene: TRBJ1-2
d_gene: NA
abundance: NA

CDR3nt: TGCGCCAGCAGCCAATTAAAAACCGGGACTAGCGGGAGCTACGAGCAGTACTTC
CDR3aa: CASSQLKTGTSGSYEQYF
v_gene: TRBV4-1
j_gene: TRBJ2-7
d_gene: TRBD2
abundance: NA

CDR3nt: TGTGCCAGCAGCCAGTATCCAGGGGCCACCTACGAGCAGTACTTC
CDR3aa: CASSQYPGATYEQYF
v_gene: TRBV11-3
j_gene: TRBJ2-7
d_gene: NA
abundance: NA

CDR3nt: TGTGCCAGCAGCTTTAGCGGAGGCTCCTACGAGCAGTACTTC
CDR3aa: CASSFSGGSYEQYF
v_gene: TRBV5-6
j_gene: TRBJ2-7
d_gene: NA
abundance: NA

CDR3nt: TGTGCCAGCGAGGAGGGGTGGGGCTATGGCTACACCTTC
CDR3aa: CASEEGWGYGYTF
v_gene: TRBV6-5
j_gene: TRBJ1-2
d_gene: NA
abundance: NA

CDR3nt: TGCGCCAGCAGCCAACTCGGGGGGCGGTCACAAGGCACAGATACGCAGTATTTT
CDR3aa: CASSQLGGRSQGTDTQYF
v_gene: TRBV4-3
j_gene: TRBJ2-3
d_gene: NA
abundance: few

CDR3nt: TGTGCCAGCAGTCAACGGGGGGTTGGGTACGGTGAAGCTTTCTTT
CDR3aa: CASSQRGVGYGEAFF
v_gene: TRBV6-5
j_gene: TRBJ1-1
d_gene: NA
abundance: NA

CDR3nt: TGTGCCAGTAGTATTACAGGGTCCGGGGCAACTAATGAAAAACTGTTTTTT
CDR3aa: CASSITGSGATNEKLFF
v_gene: TRBV19
j_gene: TRBJ1-4
d_gene: NA
abundance: NA

CDR3nt: TGTGCCAGCAGCTCGGCCTACGAGCAGTACTTC
CDR3aa: CASSSAYEQYF
v_gene: TRBV7-2
j_gene: TRBJ2-7
d_gene: NA
abundance: NA

CDR3nt: TGTGCCAGCAGTGACGAGGCGCAGGGCTACAATGAGCAGTTCTTC
CDR3aa: CASSDEAQGYNEQFF
v_gene: TRBV6-4
j_gene: TRBJ2-1
d_gene: NA
abundance: NA

CDR3nt: TGTGCCACCAGCAGGGCTTTTCAGCCCCAGCATTTT
CDR3aa: CATSRAFQPQHF
v_gene: TRBV15
j_gene: TRBJ1-5
d_gene: NA
abundance: NA

CDR3nt: TGTGCCAGCAGTCGGGAGGATAGCAATCAGCCCCAGCATTTT
CDR3aa: CASSREDSNQPQHF
v_gene: TRBV6-5
j_gene: TRBJ1-5
d_gene: NA
abundance: NA

CDR3nt: TGTGCCAGCAGGCCAGAGGGTCTGAGAGAGACCCAGTACTTC
CDR3aa: CASRPEGLRETQYF
v_gene: TRBV6-5
j_gene: TRBJ2-5
d_gene: NA
abundance: once

CDR3nt: TGTGCCAGCAGTTTACGGGACAGATTAGCCAATGAGCAGTTCTTC
CDR3aa: CASSLRDRLANEQFF
v_gene: TRBV27
j_gene: TRBJ2-1
d_gene: TRBD1
abundance: NA

CDR3nt: TGTGCCAGCAGCTCCCCCTCACAGGGAGCCCGAGGAGAGCAGTACTTC
CDR3aa: CASSSPSQGARGEQYF
v_gene: TRBV14
j_gene: TRBJ2-7
d_gene: NA
abundance: NA

CDR3nt: TGCAGCGCGGGACTAGCGGGAGTTAATACGCAGTATTTT
CDR3aa: CSAGLAGVNTQYF
v_gene: TRBV29-1
j_gene: TRBJ2-3
d_gene: TRBD2
abundance: once

CDR3nt: TGTGCCAGCAGCTCGTTGGTCCGGGGTGAAGCTTTCTTT
CDR3aa: CASSSLVRGEAFF
v_gene: TRBV11-3
j_gene: TRBJ1-1
d_gene: NA
abundance: NA

CDR3nt: TGTGCCAGCATATCGACCAGGACACCCTCGAACGGCTACACCTTC
CDR3aa: CASISTRTPSNGYTF
v_gene: TRBV6-5
j_gene: TRBJ1-2
d_gene: NA
abundance: NA

CDR3nt: TGTGCCAGCAGTTTTTACAGGGGAGAGACCCAGTACTTC
CDR3aa: CASSFYRGETQYF
v_gene: TRBV12-3/TRBV12-4
j_gene: TRBJ2-5
d_gene: TRBD1
abundance: NA

CDR3nt: TGTGCCAGCAGTACGGGACAGACTAACACTGAAGCTTTCTTT
CDR3aa: CASSTGQTNTEAFF
v_gene: TRBV28
j_gene: TRBJ1-1
d_gene: TRBD1
abundance: NA

CDR3nt: TGTGCCAGCAGCCGAAGTATTGGTGGCCTCATGAACACTGAAGCTTTCTTT
CDR3aa: CASSRSIGGLMNTEAFF
v_gene: TRBV5-5
j_gene: TRBJ1-1
d_gene: NA
abundance: few

CDR3nt: TGCGCCAGCAGCCAAGAGGGGACAGGGGTCCCATCGCAGTATTTT
CDR3aa: CASSQEGTGVPSQYF
v_gene: TRBV4-3
j_gene: TRBJ2-3
d_gene: TRBD1
abundance: NA

CDR3nt: TGTGCCAGCAGGAGGACTAGCGGGAGAAACGAGCAGTACTTC
CDR3aa: CASRRTSGRNEQYF
v_gene: TRBV28
j_gene: TRBJ2-7
d_gene: TRBD2
abundance: once